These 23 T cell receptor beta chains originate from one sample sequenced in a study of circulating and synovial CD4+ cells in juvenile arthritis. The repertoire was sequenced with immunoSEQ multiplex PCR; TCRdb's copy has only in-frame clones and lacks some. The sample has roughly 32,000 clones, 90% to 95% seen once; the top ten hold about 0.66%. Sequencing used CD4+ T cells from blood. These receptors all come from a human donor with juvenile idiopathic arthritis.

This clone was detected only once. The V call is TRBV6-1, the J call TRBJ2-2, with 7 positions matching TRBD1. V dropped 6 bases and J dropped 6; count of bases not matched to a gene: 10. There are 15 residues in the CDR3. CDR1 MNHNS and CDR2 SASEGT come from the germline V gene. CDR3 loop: CASRGQSQVSGELFF. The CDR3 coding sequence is TGTGCCAGCAGGGGACAGTCTCAAGTCTCCGGGGAGCTGTTTTTT.

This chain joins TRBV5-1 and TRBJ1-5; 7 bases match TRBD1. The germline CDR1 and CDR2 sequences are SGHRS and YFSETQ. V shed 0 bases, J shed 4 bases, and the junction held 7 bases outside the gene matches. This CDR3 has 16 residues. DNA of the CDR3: TGCGCCAGCAGCTTGGGTCCGGGACAGCTGAATCAGCCCCAGCATTTT. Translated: CASSLGPGQLNQPQHF.

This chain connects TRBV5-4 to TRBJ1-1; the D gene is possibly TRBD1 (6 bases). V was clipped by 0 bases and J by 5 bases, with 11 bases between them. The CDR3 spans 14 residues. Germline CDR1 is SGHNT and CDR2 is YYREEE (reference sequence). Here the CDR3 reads CASSLVGAQTEAFF. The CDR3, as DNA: TGTGCCAGCAGCTTGGTGGGGGCGCAAACTGAAGCTTTCTTT.

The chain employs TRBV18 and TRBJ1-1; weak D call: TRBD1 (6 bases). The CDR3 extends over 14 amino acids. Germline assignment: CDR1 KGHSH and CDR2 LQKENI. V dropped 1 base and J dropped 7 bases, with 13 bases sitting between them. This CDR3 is CASSPRAGVGEAFF. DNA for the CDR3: TGTGCCAGCTCACCACGGGCAGGGGTTGGTGAAGCTTTCTTT.

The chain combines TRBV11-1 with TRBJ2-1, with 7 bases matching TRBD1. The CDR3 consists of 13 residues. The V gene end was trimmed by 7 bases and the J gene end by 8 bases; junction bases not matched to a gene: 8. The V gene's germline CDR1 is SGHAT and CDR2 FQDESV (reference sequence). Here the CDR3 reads CASIDRVNDEQFF. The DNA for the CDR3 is TGTGCCAGCATCGACAGGGTTAACGATGAGCAGTTCTTC.

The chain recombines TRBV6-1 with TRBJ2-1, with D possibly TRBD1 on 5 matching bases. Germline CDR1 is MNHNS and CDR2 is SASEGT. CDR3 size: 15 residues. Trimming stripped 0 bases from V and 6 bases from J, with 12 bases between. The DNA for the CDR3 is TGTGCCAGCAGTGAAGCACAGGTTTTGGGCAATGAGCAGTTCTTC. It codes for CASSEAQVLGNEQFF.

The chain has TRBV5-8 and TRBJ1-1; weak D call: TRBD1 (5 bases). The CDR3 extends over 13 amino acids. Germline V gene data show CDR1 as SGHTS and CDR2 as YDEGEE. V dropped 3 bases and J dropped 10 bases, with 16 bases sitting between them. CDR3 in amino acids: CASSYVKRGSAFF. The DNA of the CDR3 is TGTGCCAGCAGCTACGTCAAAAGGGGCTCAGCTTTCTTT.

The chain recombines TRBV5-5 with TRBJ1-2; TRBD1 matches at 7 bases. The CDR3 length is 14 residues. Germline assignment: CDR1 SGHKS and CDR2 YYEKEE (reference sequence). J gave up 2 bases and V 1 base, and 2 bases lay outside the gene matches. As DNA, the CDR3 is TGTGCCAGCAGCTTGACAGGGGCGAACTATGGCTACACCTTC. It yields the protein CASSLTGANYGYTF.

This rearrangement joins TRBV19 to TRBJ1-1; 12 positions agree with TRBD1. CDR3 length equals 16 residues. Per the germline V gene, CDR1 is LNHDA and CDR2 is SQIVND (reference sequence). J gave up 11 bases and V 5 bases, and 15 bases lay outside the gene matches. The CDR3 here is CASSEYPGQGAFRAFF. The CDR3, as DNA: TGTGCCAGTAGTGAATATCCGGGACAGGGGGCCTTTCGGGCTTTCTTT.

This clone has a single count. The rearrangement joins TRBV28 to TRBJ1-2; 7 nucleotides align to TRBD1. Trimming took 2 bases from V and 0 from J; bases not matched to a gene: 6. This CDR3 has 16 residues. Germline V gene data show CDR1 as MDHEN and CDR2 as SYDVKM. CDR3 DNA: TGTGCCAGCAGTTTAGAAAGGACAGGACCTAACTATGGCTACACCTTC. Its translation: CASSLERTGPNYGYTF.

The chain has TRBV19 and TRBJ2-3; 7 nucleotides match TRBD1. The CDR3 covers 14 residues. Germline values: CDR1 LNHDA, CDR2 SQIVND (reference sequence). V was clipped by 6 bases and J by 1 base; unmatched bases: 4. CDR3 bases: TGTGCCAGTAGCAATACAGGGGGCACAGATACGCAGTATTTT. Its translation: CASSNTGGTDTQYF.

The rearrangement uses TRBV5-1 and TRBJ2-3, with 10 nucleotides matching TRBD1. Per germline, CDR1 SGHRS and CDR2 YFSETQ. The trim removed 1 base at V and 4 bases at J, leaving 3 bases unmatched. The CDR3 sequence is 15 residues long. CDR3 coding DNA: TGCGCCAGCAGCTTGATGGGACAGGGGCCAGATACGCAGTATTTT. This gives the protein CASSLMGQGPDTQYF.

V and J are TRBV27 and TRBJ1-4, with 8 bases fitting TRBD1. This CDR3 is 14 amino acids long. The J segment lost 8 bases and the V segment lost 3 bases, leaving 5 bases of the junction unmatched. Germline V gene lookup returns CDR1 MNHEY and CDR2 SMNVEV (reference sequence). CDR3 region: CASSLTGDYEKLFF. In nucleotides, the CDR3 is TGTGCCAGCAGTTTGACAGGGGACTACGAAAAACTGTTTTTT.

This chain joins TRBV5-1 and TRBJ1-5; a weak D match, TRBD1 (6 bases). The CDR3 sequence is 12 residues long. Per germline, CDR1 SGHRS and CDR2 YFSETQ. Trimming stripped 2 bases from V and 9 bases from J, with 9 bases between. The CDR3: CASSLQGGPQHF. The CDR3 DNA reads TGCGCCAGCAGCTTACAGGGTGGGCCCCAGCATTTT.

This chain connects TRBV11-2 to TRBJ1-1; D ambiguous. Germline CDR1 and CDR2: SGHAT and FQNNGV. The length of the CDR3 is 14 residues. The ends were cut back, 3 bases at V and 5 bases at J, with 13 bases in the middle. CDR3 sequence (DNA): TGTGCCAGCAGCTTCTCGGAAGGGAGGACTGAAGCTTTCTTT. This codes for CASSFSEGRTEAFF.

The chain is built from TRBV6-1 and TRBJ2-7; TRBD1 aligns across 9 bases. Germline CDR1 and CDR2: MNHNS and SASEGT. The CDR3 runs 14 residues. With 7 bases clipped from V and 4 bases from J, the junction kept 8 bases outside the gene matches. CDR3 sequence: CASKTGTGFYEQYF. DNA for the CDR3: TGTGCCAGCAAGACCGGGACAGGGTTTTACGAGCAGTACTTC.

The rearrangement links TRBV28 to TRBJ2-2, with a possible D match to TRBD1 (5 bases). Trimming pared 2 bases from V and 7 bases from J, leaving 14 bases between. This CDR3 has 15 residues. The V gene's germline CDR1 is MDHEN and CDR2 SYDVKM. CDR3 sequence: CASSLPQGSGGELFF. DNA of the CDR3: TGTGCCAGCAGTTTACCCCAGGGATCAGGCGGGGAGCTGTTTTTT.

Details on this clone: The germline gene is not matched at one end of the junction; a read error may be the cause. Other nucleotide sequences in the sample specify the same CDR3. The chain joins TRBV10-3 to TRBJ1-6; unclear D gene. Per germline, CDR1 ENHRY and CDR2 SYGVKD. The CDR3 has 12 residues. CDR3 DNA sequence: TGTGCCATCAGGAACACTAATTCCCCCCTCCACTTT. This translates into CAIRNTNSPLHF.

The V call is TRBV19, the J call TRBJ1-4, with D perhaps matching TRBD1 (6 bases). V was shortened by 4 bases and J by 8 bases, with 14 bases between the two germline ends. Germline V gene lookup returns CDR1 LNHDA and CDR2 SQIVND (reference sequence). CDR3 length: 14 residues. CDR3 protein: CASSNQGSGEKLFF. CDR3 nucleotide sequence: TGTGCCAGTAGTAACCAGGGGTCAGGGGAAAAACTGTTTTTT. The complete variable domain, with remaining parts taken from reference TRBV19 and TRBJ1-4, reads DGGITQSPKYLFRKEGQNVTLSCEQNLNHDAMYWYRQDPGQGLRLIYYSQIVNDFQKGDIAEGYSVSREKKESFPLTVTSAQKNPTAFYLCASSNQGSGEKLFFGSGTQLSVL.

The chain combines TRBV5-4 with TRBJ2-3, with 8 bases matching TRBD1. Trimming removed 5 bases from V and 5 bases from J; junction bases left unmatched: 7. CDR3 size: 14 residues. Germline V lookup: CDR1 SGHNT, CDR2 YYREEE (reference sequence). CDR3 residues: CASRPRTGQDTQYF. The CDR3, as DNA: TGTGCCAGCAGGCCGCGGACAGGGCAAGATACGCAGTATTTT.

CDR3 loop: CASIGVTGTPSTDTQYF. CDR3 DNA sequence: TGTGCCAGTATCGGGGTGACCGGGACACCCAGCACAGATACGCAGTATTTT. The genes are TRBV2 and TRBJ2-3, with D maybe TRBD1 (6 bases). The CDR3 has 17 residues. The germline gives CDR1 SNHLY, CDR2 FYNNEI. The V and J ends lost 9 bases and 0 bases respectively, with 22 bases between them.

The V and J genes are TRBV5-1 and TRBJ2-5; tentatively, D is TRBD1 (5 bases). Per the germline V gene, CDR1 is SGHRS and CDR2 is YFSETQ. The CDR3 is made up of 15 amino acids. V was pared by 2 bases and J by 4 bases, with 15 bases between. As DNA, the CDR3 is TGCGCCAGCAGCTTTGTGGGGCTAGGGCCAGAGACCCAGTACTTC. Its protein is CASSFVGLGPETQYF.

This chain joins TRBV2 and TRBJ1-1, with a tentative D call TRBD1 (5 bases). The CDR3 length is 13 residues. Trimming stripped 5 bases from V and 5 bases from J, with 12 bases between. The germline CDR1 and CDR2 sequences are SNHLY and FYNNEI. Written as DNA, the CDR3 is TGTGCCAGCAGTCTTCTCGGGACTACTGAAGCTTTCTTT. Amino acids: CASSLLGTTEAFF.